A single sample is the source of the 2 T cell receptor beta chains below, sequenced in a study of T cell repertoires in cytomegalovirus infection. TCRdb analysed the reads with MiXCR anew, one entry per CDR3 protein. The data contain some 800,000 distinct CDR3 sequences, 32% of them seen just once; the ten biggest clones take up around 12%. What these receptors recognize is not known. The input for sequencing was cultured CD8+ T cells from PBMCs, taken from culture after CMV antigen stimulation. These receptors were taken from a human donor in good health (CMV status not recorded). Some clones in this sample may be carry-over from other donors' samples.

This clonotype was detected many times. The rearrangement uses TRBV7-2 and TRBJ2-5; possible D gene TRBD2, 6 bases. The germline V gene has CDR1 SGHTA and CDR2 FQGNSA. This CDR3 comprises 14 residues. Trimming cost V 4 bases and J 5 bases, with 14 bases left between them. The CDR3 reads CASSSTSAGETQYF. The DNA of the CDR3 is TGTGCCAGCAGCTCGACTTCGGCGGGGGAGACCCAGTACTTC.

The CDR3 sequence: CASGVDRERDEQYF. CDR3 in DNA: TGTGCCAGCGGAGTCGACAGGGAAAGGGACGAGCAGTACTTC. The gene calls are TRBV2 and TRBJ2-7; TRBD1 aligns across 7 bases. Germline-derived CDR1 and CDR2 are SNHLY and FYNNEI. Trimming at V came to 8 bases and at J to 5 bases, leaving 12 bases not matched to a gene. The CDR3 covers 14 residues.